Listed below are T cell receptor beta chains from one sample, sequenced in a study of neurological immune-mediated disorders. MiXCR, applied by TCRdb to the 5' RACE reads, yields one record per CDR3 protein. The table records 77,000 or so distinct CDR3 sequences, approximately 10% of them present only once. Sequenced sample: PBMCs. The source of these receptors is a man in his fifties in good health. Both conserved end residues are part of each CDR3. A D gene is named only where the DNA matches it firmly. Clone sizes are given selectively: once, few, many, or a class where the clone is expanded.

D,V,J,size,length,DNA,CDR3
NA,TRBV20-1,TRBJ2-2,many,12,TGCAGTGCTATGGGACTCACCGGGGAGCTGTTTTTT,CSAMGLTGELFF
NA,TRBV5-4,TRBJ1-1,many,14,TGTGCCAGCAGCTTACCCGGACAGTACACTGAAGCTTTCTTT,CASSLPGQYTEAFF
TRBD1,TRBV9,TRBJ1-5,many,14,TGTGCCAGCAGCCCCGGGACAGACAATCAGCCCCAGCATTTT,CASSPGTDNQPQHF
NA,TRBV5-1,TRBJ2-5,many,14,TGCGCCAGCAGCCCGGAGGGCTTCCAAGAGACCCAGTACTTC,CASSPEGFQETQYF
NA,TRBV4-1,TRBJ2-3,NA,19,TGCGCCAACAGCCAAGATCGAGAAGAGGGCGTGGGGCCCGCTGATACGCAGTATTTT,CANSQDREEGVGPADTQYF
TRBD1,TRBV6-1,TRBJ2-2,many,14,TGTGCCAGCAGTGCTACACAGGGGACCGGGGAGCTGTTTTTT,CASSATQGTGELFF
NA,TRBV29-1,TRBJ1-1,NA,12,TGCAGCTTTTTCACCGTGAACACTGAAGCTTTCTTT,CSFFTVNTEAFF
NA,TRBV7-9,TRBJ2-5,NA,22,NA,CASSPLGSPLHFGNGTRETQYF
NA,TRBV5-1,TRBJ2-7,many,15,TGCGCCAGCGGGGTAACAGGGTTATTAACCTACGAGCAGTACTTC,CASGVTGLLTYEQYF
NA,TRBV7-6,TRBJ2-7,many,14,TGTGCCAGCAGCTTCGTAGCAGGCAGCTACGAGCAGTACTTC,CASSFVAGSYEQYF
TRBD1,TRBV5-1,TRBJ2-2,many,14,TGCGCCAGCAGCCGGGACAGGGACACCGGGGAGCTGTTTTTT,CASSRDRDTGELFF
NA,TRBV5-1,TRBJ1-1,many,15,TGCGCCAGCAGCTTGGGGACACCCTTCGCCACTGAAGCTTTCTTT,CASSLGTPFATEAFF
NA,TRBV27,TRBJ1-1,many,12,TGTGCCAGCATGAAGGGAGGCACTGAAGCTTTCTTT,CASMKGGTEAFF
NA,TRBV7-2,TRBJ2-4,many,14,TGTGCCAGCAGCTTAGGACATAGTTCGGACATTCAGTACTTC,CASSLGHSSDIQYF